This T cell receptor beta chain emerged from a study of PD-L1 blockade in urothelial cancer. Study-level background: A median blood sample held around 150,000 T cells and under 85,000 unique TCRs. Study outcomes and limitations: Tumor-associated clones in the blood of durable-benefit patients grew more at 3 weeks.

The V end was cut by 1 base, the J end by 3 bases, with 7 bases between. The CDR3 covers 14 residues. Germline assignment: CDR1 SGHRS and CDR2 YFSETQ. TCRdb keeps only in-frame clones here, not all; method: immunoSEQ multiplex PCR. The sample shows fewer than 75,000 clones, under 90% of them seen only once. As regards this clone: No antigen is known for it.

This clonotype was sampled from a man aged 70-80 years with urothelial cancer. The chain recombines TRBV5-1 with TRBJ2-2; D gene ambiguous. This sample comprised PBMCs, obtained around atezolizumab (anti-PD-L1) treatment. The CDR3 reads CASSLRVDTGELFF. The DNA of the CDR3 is TGCGCCAGCAGCTTGCGGGTTGACACCGGGGAGCTGTTTTTT. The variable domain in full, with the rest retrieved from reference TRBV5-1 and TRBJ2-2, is KAGVTQTPRYLIKTRGQQVTLSCSPISGHRSVSWYQQTPGQGLQFLFEYFSETQRNKGNFPGRFSGRQFSNSRSEMNVSTLELGDSALYLCASSLRVDTGELFFGEGSRLTVL.